The rows below give T cell receptor beta chains drawn from one sample of a study of graft-versus-host responses after intestinal transplantation. These TCRs' antigens remain unknown. Only in-frame clones appear in the TCRdb table, and some are missing; sequencing was by immunoSEQ multiplex PCR. This table has approximately 49,000 clones, roughly 95% appearing once. Sequencing was performed on unstimulated CD8+ T cells sorted from spleen or lymph node cells, taken before transplant. All receptors derive from a human donor who was the organ donor for an intestinal transplant. The CDR3 runs from the conserved cysteine through the conserved F or W. A D gene is named only where the DNA matches it firmly. A row's size may be missing; if present it is once, few, many or a size class.

v_gene,j_gene,abundance,d_gene,CDR3aa,CDR3nt
TRBV4-2,TRBJ2-3,.,TRBD2,CASSGGGANTQYF,TGTGCCAGCAGTGGCGGGGGGGCGAATACGCAGTATTTT
TRBV14,TRBJ1-4,.,.,CASSQDRSQLF,TGTGCCAGCAGCCAAGACCGAAGTCAGCTTTTT
TRBV9,TRBJ2-1,.,.,CASSPTGYNEQFF,TGTGCCAGCAGTCCTACAGGGTACAATGAGCAGTTCTTC
TRBV11-2,TRBJ1-4,.,TRBD1,CASSRAQVTGGKLFF,TGTGCCAGCAGCCGAGCACAAGTAACAGGGGGAAAACTGTTTTTT
TRBV5-8,TRBJ2-1,.,TRBD2,CASSLARGVWNEQFF,TGTGCCAGCAGCTTGGCGCGGGGGGTTTGGAATGAGCAGTTCTTC
TRBV10-3,TRBJ2-7,.,TRBD1,CAISEVAGGSEQYF,TGTGCCATCAGTGAAGTTGCAGGGGGTAGCGAGCAGTACTTC
TRBV27,TRBJ2-1,.,TRBD2,CASSSIWTSGRGNEQFF,TGTGCCAGCAGTTCCATATGGACTAGCGGGCGTGGCAATGAGCAGTTCTTC
TRBV2,TRBJ2-1,.,.,CASIRAPGDEQFF,TGTGCCAGCATCCGGGCCCCCGGGGATGAGCAGTTCTTC
TRBV9,TRBJ1-3,.,.,CASGGSSGNTVYF,TGTGCCAGCGGGGGAAGCTCTGGAAACACCGTATATTTT
TRBV28,TRBJ2-7,.,TRBD2,CASSYTSGSTYEQYF,TGTGCCAGCAGCTATACTAGCGGGTCTACCTACGAGCAGTACTTC
TRBV6-6,TRBJ1-5,.,.,CASSHASNQPQHF,TGTGCCAGCAGTCATGCCTCAAATCAGCCCCAGCATTTT
TRBV5-4,TRBJ2-3,.,TRBD2,CASSLAGGGGTSTDTQYF,TGTGCCAGCAGCTTGGCAGGCGGGGGGGGAACTAGCACAGATACGCAGTATTTT
TRBV5-1,TRBJ2-5,.,.,CASSSLDRGRGPQETQYF,TGCGCCAGCAGCTCCTTGGACCGGGGCAGGGGACCCCAAGAGACCCAGTACTTC
TRBV29-1,TRBJ2-3,.,.,CSVEGRDGGPHSSTDTQYF,TGCAGCGTTGAAGGACGGGACGGGGGGCCCCACTCTAGCACAGATACGCAGTATTTT
TRBV13,TRBJ1-6,.,.,CASSLRGSGSPLHF,TGTGCCAGCAGCTTAAGAGGGTCGGGTTCACCCCTCCACTTT
TRBV29-1,TRBJ1-5,.,.,CSVVSSSNQPQHF,TGCAGCGTTGTATCCAGCAGCAATCAGCCCCAGCATTTT
TRBV4-3,TRBJ2-1,once,.,CASSQEVWYNEQFF,TGCGCCAGCAGCCAAGAGGTATGGTACAATGAGCAGTTCTTC
TRBV10-3,TRBJ1-2,.,TRBD1,CAISRTGTLTGYTF,TGTGCCATCAGTCGGACAGGAACGTTAACTGGCTACACCTTC
TRBV27,TRBJ2-7,.,TRBD2,CASRGLAGDEQYF,TGTGCCAGCAGGGGTTTAGCGGGTGACGAGCAGTACTTC
TRBV5-1,TRBJ2-7,.,.,CASRADIPYEQYF,TGCGCCAGCAGAGCTGACATACCCTACGAGCAGTACTTC
TRBV5-5,TRBJ1-1,.,.,CASSLGQATEAFF,TGTGCCAGCAGCTTGGGTCAGGCCACTGAAGCTTTCTTT
TRBV30,TRBJ1-5,.,TRBD1,CAWTSGQGGQPQHF,TGTGCCTGGACCTCGGGACAGGGCGGGCAGCCCCAGCATTTT